This record covers a single T cell receptor (beta chain). This sample was taken from a study of control samples from healthy donors and cancer patients. This table comes from immunoSEQ multiplex PCR, and its TCRdb copy is limited to in-frame clones, with some not included. The sample includes about 410,000 clones, 80% to 95% of them seen just once. V gave up 5 bases and J gave up 4 bases, with 10 bases separating them. This CDR3 is 13 amino acids long. The germline V gene has CDR1 SGHVS and CDR2 FNYEAQ. This receptor was obtained from a man aged 35 to 55 with head and neck cancer. Sequenced material: PBMCs. V usage is TRBV7-6 and J usage is TRBJ2-3; D is unclear. CDR3 loop: CASSLPWPDTQYF. CDR3 in DNA: TGTGCCAGCAGCCTACCATGGCCAGATACGCAGTATTTT.